The TCR beta chain under discussion was sequenced for a study of response to subunit inactivated influenza vaccine. Regarding the study as a whole: Few additional T cells are recruited per seasonal influenza vaccination, authors suggested.

This clonotype was counted ten times or more. No antigen is known for it. Germline V gene lookup returns CDR1 LNHNV and CDR2 YYDKDF (reference sequence). CDR3 size: 12 residues. The V and J ends lost 4 bases and 6 bases respectively, with 7 bases between them. TCRdb recomputed calls from the RT-PCR reads with MiXCR, one row per CDR3 protein. The sample records around 580,000 distinct CDR3 sequences, about 15% being singletons. This sample comprised PBMCs from blood, obtained approximately 13 days after vaccination. This receptor was obtained from a man aged 45-60 years who received an inactivated influenza vaccine. This chain links TRBV15 with TRBJ2-1; perhaps D is TRBD1 or TRBD2 (5 bases each). The CDR3: CATSKGSNEQFF. The CDR3, as DNA: TGTGCCACCAGCAAGGGGAGCAATGAGCAGTTCTTC.